A selection of T cell receptor beta chains follows, all from one sample in a study of blood T cell repertoires in COVID-19. Method: immunoSEQ multiplex PCR; TCRdb's copy keeps in-frame clones and lacks some. Seen here are about 130,000 clones, 85% observed once, and the top ten hold 3.2%. Sequencing input: peripheral blood. These TCRs come from a woman over 75 with COVID-19, enrolled during active disease. Each CDR3 is given with its conserved first and last residue. Fields, in order: J gene, clone size, D gene, V gene, CDR3 DNA, CDR3 protein. D genes are given only for firm matches. Where a row states a size, it is once, few, many or the class of an expanded clone; other rows omit it.

TRBJ1-1 . . TRBV25-1 TGTGCCAGCAGTGAATACAGGGATGGCACTGAAGCTTTCTTT CASSEYRDGTEAFF
TRBJ2-6 once TRBD1 TRBV19 TGTGCCAGTAGTAACGGCAGGGGGTGGTCTGGGGCCAACGTCCTGACTTTC CASSNGRGWSGANVLTF
TRBJ2-7 . . TRBV5-1 TGCGCCAGCAGTCGAGGGCAGACCTACGAGCAGTACTTC CASSRGQTYEQYF
TRBJ1-4 . . TRBV29-1 TGCAGCGTTCTGACAGTCGGGGAAAAACTGTTTTTT CSVLTVGEKLFF
TRBJ1-4 . TRBD1 TRBV28 TGTGCCAGCAGTTCACAGGGGAGGAATGAAAAACTGTTTTTT CASSSQGRNEKLFF
TRBJ1-2 few . TRBV4-2 TGTGCCAGCAGCCAAGAAGCCGGGAGGACGGGGGCTAACTATGGCTACACCTTC CASSQEAGRTGANYGYTF
TRBJ1-2 . . TRBV29-1 TGCAGCGTTGATGCCAGGGGTACCTATGGCTACACCTTC CSVDARGTYGYTF
TRBJ2-7 . TRBD2 TRBV10-1 TGCGCCAGCAGTGAGTCGGCCTGGGCGGGAGGGCCCTACGAGCAGTACTTC CASSESAWAGGPYEQYF
TRBJ2-7 few TRBD2 TRBV7-8 TGTGCCAGCAGCTTAGCATCAGCGGGAGGGCGTTACGAGCAGTACTTC CASSLASAGGRYEQYF
TRBJ2-1 once TRBD2 TRBV24-1 TGTGCCACCAGTGACCCTGGACTAGCGGGAGTGTCCTACAATGAGCAGTTCTTC CATSDPGLAGVSYNEQFF
TRBJ2-1 . TRBD2 TRBV6-6 TGTGCCAGCAGGGTAGCGGGAGTCACCTACAATGAGCAGTTCTTC CASRVAGVTYNEQFF
TRBJ2-3 once TRBD2 TRBV24-1 TGTGCCACGACCGGGACTAGAATAGGGAGCACAGATACGCAGTATTTT CATTGTRIGSTDTQYF
TRBJ2-1 . . TRBV15 TGTGCCACCAGCAGAGATCGAGGGTACAATGAGCAGTTCTTC CATSRDRGYNEQFF
TRBJ2-1 . . TRBV14 TGTGCCAGCAGCCAAGTTCTGTCTCTTTTGAGCAATGAGCAGTTCTTC CASSQVLSLLSNEQFF
TRBJ1-1 . . TRBV28 TGTGCCAGCAGTCCAGCGGGCGGGGGCACTGAAGCTTTCTTT CASSPAGGGTEAFF
TRBJ1-5 . . TRBV7-2 TGTGCCAGCAGCCCCGACTCCATAACCCAGCCCCAGCATTTT CASSPDSITQPQHF
TRBJ2-7 few . TRBV28 TGTGCCAGCAGTCACCCCGAGTCCTACGAGCAGTACTTC CASSHPESYEQYF
TRBJ2-7 . TRBD1 TRBV4-1 TGCGCCAGCAGCCGATTACAGGGGGAAGGCTACGAGCAGTACTTC CASSRLQGEGYEQYF
TRBJ2-7 . . TRBV21-1 TGTGCCAGCAGCAAAGATGGCAGGGGCCTTTCTTACGAGCAGTACTTC CASSKDGRGLSYEQYF
TRBJ1-1 . TRBD1 TRBV7-2 TGTGCCAGCAGCCGGCGGGACAGTACATATACTGAAGCTTTCTTT CASSRRDSTYTEAFF
TRBJ1-1 once TRBD1 TRBV6-5 TGTGCCAGCAGAGCAGGGGGCTATACTGAAGCTTTCTTT CASRAGGYTEAFF
TRBJ2-1 . TRBD2 TRBV5-1 TGCGCCAGCAGCTTGGCCCCGGGAGGTACCAATGAGCAGTTCTTC CASSLAPGGTNEQFF
TRBJ1-3 . . TRBV19 TGTGCCAGTAGTATGTGGTCCCTGACAGGAGCCATCTCTGGAAACACCATATATTTT CASSMWSLTGAISGNTIYF
TRBJ1-1 . TRBD1 TRBV4-1 TGCGCCAGCAGCCAAGGAGGGACAGTCAACACTGAAGCTTTCTTT CASSQGGTVNTEAFF
TRBJ2-7 . TRBD1 TRBV16 TGTGCCAGCAGCCATGGGACAGGCACCTACGAGCAGTACTTC CASSHGTGTYEQYF
TRBJ2-2 few . TRBV6-5 TGTGCCAGCAGTTACGGGGGAGGAGGAACCGGGGAGCTGTTTTTT CASSYGGGGTGELFF
TRBJ2-3 . . TRBV6-2/TRBV6-3 TGTGCCAGCAGTTACTCTATCCTGGGGGGGGCCGAGACAGATACGCAGTATTTT CASSYSILGGAETDTQYF
TRBJ2-1 . . TRBV5-1 TGCGCCAGCAGCTTATCCGTGGGGGGTTACAATGAGCAGTTCTTC CASSLSVGGYNEQFF
TRBJ1-1 . . TRBV6-5 TGTGCCAGCATTTCAGACAGGAACACTGAAGCTTTCTTT CASISDRNTEAFF
TRBJ1-2 . . TRBV15 TGTGCCACCAGCAGAGACAGGGGCGGGTATGGCTACACCTTC CATSRDRGGYGYTF
TRBJ2-2 . . TRBV9 TGTGCCAGCAGCGTACGGAGCGATACCGGGGAGCTGTTTTTT CASSVRSDTGELFF
TRBJ1-5 once TRBD1 TRBV7-8 TGTGCCAGCAGCCCGTACAGGGGGCAGAACGTTGGCAATCAGCCCCAGCATTTT CASSPYRGQNVGNQPQHF
TRBJ1-5 . TRBD1 TRBV6-5 TGTGCCAGCAGTTCCCGAGAGGGGGCGACACAGCCCCAGCATTTT CASSSREGATQPQHF
TRBJ2-5 . . TRBV7-8 TGTGCCAGCAGCTTATCATCACAGGGAGTAAAGACCCAGTACTTC CASSLSSQGVKTQYF
TRBJ2-1 . TRBD1 TRBV7-9 TGTGCCAGCAGCCGGGACAGGGGAGGCGAGTTCTTC CASSRDRGGEFF
TRBJ2-7 . . TRBV5-6 TGTGCCAGCAGCCCACCTACAGGGTCCTACGAGCAGTACTTC CASSPPTGSYEQYF
TRBJ2-1 . TRBD2 TRBV5-1 TGCGCCAGCAGCCGGACTAGCGGGACTAACAATGAGCAGTTCTTC CASSRTSGTNNEQFF
TRBJ1-2 . TRBD1 TRBV2 TGTGCCAGCAGCGGGGACAGGGAATATGGCTACACCTTC CASSGDREYGYTF
TRBJ2-3 . . TRBV13 TGTGCCAGCAGCTTAGGTTTCAGTAGCACAGATACGCAGTATTTT CASSLGFSSTDTQYF
TRBJ2-7 . . TRBV15 TGTGCCACCAGCGGGGGCCCAAGGGGCGAGCAGTACTTC CATSGGPRGEQYF
TRBJ1-5 once . TRBV12-3/TRBV12-4 TGTGCCAGCGCTTATGGGGCCGCCCAGCATTTT CASAYGAAQHF